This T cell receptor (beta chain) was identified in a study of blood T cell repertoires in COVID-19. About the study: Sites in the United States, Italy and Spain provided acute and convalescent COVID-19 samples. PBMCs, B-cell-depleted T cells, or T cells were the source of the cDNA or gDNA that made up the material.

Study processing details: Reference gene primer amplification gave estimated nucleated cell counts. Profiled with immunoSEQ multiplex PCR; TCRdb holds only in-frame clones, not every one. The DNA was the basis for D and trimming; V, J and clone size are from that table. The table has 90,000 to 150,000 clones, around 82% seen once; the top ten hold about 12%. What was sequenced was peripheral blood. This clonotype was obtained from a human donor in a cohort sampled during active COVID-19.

CDR3 bases: TGTGCCAGCAGCGTGGGACAGCCCCTCTATGGCTACACCTTC. It yields the protein CASSVGQPLYGYTF. V is TRBV5-4 and J is TRBJ1-2, with 7 positions matching TRBD1. J was trimmed by 4 bases and V by 4 bases; bases with no gene match: 7. The CDR3 is made up of 14 amino acids. CDR1 is SGHNT and CDR2 is YYREEE in the germline V gene (reference sequence).